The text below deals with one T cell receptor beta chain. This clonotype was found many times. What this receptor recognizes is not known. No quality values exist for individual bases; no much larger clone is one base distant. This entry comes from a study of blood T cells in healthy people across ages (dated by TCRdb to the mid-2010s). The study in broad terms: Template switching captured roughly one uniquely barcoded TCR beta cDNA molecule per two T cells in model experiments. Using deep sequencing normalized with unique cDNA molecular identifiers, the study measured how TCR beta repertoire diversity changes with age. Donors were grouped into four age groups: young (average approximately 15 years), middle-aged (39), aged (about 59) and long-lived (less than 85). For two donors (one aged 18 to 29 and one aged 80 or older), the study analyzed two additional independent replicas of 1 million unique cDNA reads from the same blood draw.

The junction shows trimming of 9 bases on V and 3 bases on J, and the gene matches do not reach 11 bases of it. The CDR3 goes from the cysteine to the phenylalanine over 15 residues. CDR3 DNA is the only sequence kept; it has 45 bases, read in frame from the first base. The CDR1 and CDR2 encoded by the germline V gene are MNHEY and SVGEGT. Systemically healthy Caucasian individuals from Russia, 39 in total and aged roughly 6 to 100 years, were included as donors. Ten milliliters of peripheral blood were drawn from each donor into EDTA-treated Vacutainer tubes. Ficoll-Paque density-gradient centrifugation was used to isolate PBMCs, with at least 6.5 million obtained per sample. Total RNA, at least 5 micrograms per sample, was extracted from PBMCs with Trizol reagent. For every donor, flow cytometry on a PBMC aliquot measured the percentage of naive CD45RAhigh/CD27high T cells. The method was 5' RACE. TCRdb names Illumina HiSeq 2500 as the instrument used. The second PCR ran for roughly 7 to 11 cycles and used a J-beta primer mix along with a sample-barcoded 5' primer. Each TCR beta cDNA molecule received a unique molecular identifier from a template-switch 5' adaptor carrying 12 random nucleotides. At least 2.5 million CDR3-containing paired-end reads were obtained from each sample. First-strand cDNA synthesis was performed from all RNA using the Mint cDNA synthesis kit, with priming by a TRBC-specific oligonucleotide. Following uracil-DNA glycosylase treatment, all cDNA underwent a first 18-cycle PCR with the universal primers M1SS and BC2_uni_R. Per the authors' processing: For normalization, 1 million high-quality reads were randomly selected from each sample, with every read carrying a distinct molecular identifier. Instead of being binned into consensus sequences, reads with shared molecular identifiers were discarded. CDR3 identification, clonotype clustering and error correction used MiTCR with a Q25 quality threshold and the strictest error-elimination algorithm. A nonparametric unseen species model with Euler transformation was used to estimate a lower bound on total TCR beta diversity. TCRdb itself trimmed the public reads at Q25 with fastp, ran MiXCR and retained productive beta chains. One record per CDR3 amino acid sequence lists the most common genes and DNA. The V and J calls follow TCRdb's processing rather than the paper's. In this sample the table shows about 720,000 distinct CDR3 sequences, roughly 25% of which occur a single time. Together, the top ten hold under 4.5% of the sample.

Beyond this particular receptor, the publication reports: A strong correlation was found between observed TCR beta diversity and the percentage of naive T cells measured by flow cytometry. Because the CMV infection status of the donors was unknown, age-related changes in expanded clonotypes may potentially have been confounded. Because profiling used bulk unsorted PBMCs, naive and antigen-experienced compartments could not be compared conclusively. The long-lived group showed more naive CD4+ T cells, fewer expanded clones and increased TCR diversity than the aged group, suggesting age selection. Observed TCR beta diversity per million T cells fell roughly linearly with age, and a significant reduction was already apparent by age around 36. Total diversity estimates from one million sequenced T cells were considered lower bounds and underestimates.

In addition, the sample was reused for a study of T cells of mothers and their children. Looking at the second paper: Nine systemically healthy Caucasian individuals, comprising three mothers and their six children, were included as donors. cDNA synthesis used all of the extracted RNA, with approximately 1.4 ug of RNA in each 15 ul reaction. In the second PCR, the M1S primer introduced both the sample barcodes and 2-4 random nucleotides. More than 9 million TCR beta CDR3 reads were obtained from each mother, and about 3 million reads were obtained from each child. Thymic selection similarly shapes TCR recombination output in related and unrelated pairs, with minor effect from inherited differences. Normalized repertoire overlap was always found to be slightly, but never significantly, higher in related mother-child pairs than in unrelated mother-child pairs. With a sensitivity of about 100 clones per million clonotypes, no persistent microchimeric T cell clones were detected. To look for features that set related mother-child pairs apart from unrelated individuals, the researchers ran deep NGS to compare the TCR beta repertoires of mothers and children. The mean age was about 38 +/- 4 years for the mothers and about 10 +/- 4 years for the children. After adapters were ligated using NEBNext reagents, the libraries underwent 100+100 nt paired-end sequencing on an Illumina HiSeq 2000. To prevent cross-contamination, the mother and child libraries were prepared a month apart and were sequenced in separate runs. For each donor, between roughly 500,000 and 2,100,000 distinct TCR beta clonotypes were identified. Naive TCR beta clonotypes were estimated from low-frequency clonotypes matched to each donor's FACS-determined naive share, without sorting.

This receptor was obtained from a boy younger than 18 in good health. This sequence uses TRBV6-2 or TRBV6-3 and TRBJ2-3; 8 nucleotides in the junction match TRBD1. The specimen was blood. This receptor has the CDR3 CASSHGQGATDTQYF. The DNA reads TGTGCCAGTAGCCACGGACAGGGTGCGACAGATACGCAGTATTTT.